The rows below give T cell receptor beta chains drawn from one sample of a study of T cell responses to AZD1222 COVID-19 vaccine. The protocol was immunoSEQ multiplex PCR, while the TCRdb copy is restricted to in-frame clones and leaves out a portion. The data hold 140,000 or so clones, with just under 95% observed a single time. Specimen: peripheral blood, collected after recovery from COVID-19. Receptors were obtained from an adult who had recovered from COVID-19. Each CDR3 is given with its conserved first and last residue. D genes are given only for firm matches. Where a row states a size, it is once, few, many or the class of an expanded clone; other rows omit it.

V gene	J gene	clone size	D gene	CDR3 length	CDR3 protein	CDR3 DNA
TRBV18	TRBJ2-2	-	TRBD1	13	CASSPTGTGELFF	TGTGCCAGCTCACCGACAGGGACCGGGGAGCTGTTTTTT
TRBV2	TRBJ2-5	-	-	12	CASIRDGETQYF	TGTGCCAGCATCCGGGACGGAGAGACCCAGTACTTC
TRBV7-2	TRBJ2-5	once	-	15	CASSRPGRVEETQYF	TGTGCCAGCAGCCGCCCGGGCAGGGTAGAAGAGACCCAGTACTTC
TRBV29-1	TRBJ2-7	-	-	16	CSVWAPGTDYNYEQYF	TGCAGCGTTTGGGCCCCAGGGACCGACTACAACTACGAGCAGTACTTC
TRBV5-1	TRBJ2-1	-	TRBD2	15	CASSLVGSGSYEQFF	TGCGCCAGCAGCTTGGTAGGTAGCGGGAGTTATGAGCAGTTCTTC
TRBV3-1/TRBV3-2	TRBJ2-6	-	-	15	CASSQGSSGANVLTF	TGTGCCAGCAGCCAGGGGAGCTCTGGGGCCAACGTCCTGACTTTC
TRBV5-1	TRBJ2-7	-	TRBD2	18	CASSLGPSSGTLGYEQYF	TGCGCCAGCAGCTTGGGTCCTTCTAGCGGGACCTTAGGCTACGAGCAGTACTTC
TRBV27	TRBJ2-7	-	TRBD2	13	CASSWRESYEQYF	TGTGCCAGCAGTTGGCGGGAGTCCTACGAGCAGTACTTC
TRBV27	TRBJ2-3	-	-	13	CASNVTGTDTQYF	TGTGCCAGCAATGTGACGGGCACAGATACGCAGTATTTT
TRBV27	TRBJ1-1	-	TRBD1	16	CASSQGTGGAGTEAFF	TGTGCCAGCAGCCAGGGGACAGGGGGGGCAGGCACTGAAGCTTTCTTT
TRBV2	TRBJ1-6	-	-	15	CASSPNGLLNSPLHF	TGTGCCAGCAGTCCTAACGGGCTTCTTAATTCACCCCTCCACTTT
TRBV7-8	TRBJ2-1	-	-	14	CASSLGSVDSTQFF	TGTGCCAGCAGCTTAGGGAGTGTAGACAGCACGCAGTTCTTC
TRBV19	TRBJ2-5	-	-	14	CASSEAGRRETQYF	TGTGCCAGTAGCGAGGCAGGCCGTCGGGAGACCCAGTACTTC
TRBV28	TRBJ2-7	-	TRBD1	14	CASSNPGTGYEQYF	TGTGCCAGCAGTAACCCAGGGACAGGCTACGAGCAGTACTTC
TRBV7-3	TRBJ2-2	-	TRBD2	17	CASSLTGLAGITGELFF	TGTGCCAGCAGCTTAACGGGACTAGCGGGAATCACCGGGGAGCTGTTTTTT
TRBV5-1	TRBJ2-3	-	-	13	CASREGAADTQYF	TGCGCCAGCAGGGAGGGGGCCGCAGATACGCAGTATTTT
TRBV29-1	TRBJ2-1	-	-	13	CSVIGYSYNEQFF	TGCAGCGTTATAGGTTACTCCTACAATGAGCAGTTCTTC
TRBV28	TRBJ2-7	-	-	15	CASRSPAGRYYEQYF	TGTGCCAGCAGGTCCCCAGCGGGCCGATACTACGAGCAGTACTTC
TRBV9	TRBJ1-2	-	-	13	CASSVVGDYGYTF	TGTGCCAGCAGCGTAGTGGGGGACTATGGCTACACCTTC
TRBV16	TRBJ1-2	-	-	12	CASSQSGQGYTF	TGTGCCAGCAGCCAATCGGGGCAAGGCTACACCTTC
TRBV28	TRBJ2-2	-	-	15	CASSLYGRDTGELFF	TGTGCCAGCAGTTTATACGGCAGGGACACCGGGGAGCTGTTTTTT
TRBV9	TRBJ1-4	-	-	14	CASSVGGLGEKLFF	TGTGCCAGCAGCGTAGGGGGGTTAGGAGAAAAACTGTTTTTT
TRBV5-5	TRBJ2-1	-	TRBD2	16	CASSRGLAMRSNEQFF	TGTGCCAGCAGTAGGGGACTAGCTATGAGAAGCAATGAGCAGTTCTTC
TRBV6-4	TRBJ2-1	-	TRBD1	15	CASSRGQAGVNEQFF	TGTGCCAGCAGCCGTGGACAGGCCGGGGTTAATGAGCAGTTCTTC
TRBV7-8	TRBJ2-1	-	-	12	CASSQAFATQFF	TGTGCCAGCAGCCAAGCGTTTGCGACGCAGTTCTTC
TRBV30	TRBJ1-6	-	-	16	CAWSVQGSSYNSPLHF	TGTGCCTGGAGTGTGCAGGGCAGCTCCTATAATTCACCCCTCCACTTT
TRBV5-6	TRBJ1-2	-	-	15	CASSLGGAGGYGYTF	TGTGCCAGCAGCTTGGGGGGGGCGGGGGGCTATGGCTACACCTTC
TRBV6-5	TRBJ2-3	-	-	14	CASSLRLGTDTQYF	TGTGCCAGCAGCTTGAGGCTAGGCACAGATACGCAGTATTTT
TRBV3-1/TRBV3-2	TRBJ1-2	-	-	13	CASSQSRQFDYTF	TGTGCCAGCAGCCAGAGTCGGCAATTTGACTACACCTTC
TRBV19	TRBJ1-5	few	-	13	CASSIRRDQPQHF	TGTGCCAGTAGTATACGTCGCGATCAGCCCCAGCATTTT
TRBV7-3	TRBJ2-3	once	TRBD2	17	CASSLTGIAGGVDTQYF	TGTGCCAGCAGCTTAACGGGAATTGCGGGAGGAGTAGATACGCAGTATTTT
TRBV3-1/TRBV3-2	TRBJ2-1	-	-	11	CASSQVYEQFF	TGTGCCAGCAGCCAAGTCTATGAGCAGTTCTTC
TRBV3-1/TRBV3-2	TRBJ2-5	-	TRBD2	16	CASSLRRLAGEETQYF	TGTGCCAGCAGCCTCCGGCGACTAGCGGGAGAGGAGACCCAGTACTTC
TRBV7-9	TRBJ1-5	-	-	12	CASSLEGQPQHF	TGTGCCAGCAGCTTAGAAGGACAGCCCCAGCATTTT
TRBV6-2/TRBV6-3	TRBJ1-1	-	-	12	CASSPWDTEAFF	TGTGCCAGCAGTCCATGGGACACTGAAGCTTTCTTT
TRBV5-1	TRBJ1-4	-	TRBD1	15	CASTPGQGGNEKLFF	TGCGCCAGCACCCCAGGACAGGGAGGGAATGAAAAACTGTTTTTT
TRBV5-1	TRBJ2-7	-	-	16	CASSLELGGRSYEQYF	TGCGCCAGCAGCTTGGAGCTTGGGGGGCGCTCCTACGAGCAGTACTTC
TRBV4-1	TRBJ2-1	-	TRBD2	16	CASSQDSGITYNEQFF	TGCGCCAGCAGCCAAGATAGCGGGATCACCTACAATGAGCAGTTCTTC
TRBV7-3	TRBJ2-5	-	-	13	CASSSMPGETQYF	TGTGCCAGCAGCTCAATGCCCGGAGAGACCCAGTACTTC
TRBV10-3	TRBJ1-1	-	-	13	CASRGQPNTEAFF	TGTGCCTCTCGCGGACAGCCGAACACTGAAGCTTTCTTT